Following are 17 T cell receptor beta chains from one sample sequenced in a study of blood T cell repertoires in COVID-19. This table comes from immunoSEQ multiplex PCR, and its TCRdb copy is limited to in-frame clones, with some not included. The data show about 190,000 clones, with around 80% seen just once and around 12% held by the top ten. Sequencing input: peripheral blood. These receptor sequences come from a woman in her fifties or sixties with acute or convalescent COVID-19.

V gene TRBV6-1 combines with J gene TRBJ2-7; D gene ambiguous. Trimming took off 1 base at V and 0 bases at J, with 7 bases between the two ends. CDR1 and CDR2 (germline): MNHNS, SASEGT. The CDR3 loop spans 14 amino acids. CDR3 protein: CASSEGRSSYEQYF. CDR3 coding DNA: TGTGCCAGCAGTGAAGGACGGAGCTCCTACGAGCAGTACTTC.

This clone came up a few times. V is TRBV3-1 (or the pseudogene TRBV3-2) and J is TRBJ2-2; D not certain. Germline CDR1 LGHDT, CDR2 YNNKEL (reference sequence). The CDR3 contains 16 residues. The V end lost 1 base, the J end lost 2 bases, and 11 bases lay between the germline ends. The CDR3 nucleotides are TGTGCCAGCAGCCAAGTGAGGAGCTCCAACACCGGGGAGCTGTTTTTT. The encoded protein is CASSQVRSSNTGELFF.

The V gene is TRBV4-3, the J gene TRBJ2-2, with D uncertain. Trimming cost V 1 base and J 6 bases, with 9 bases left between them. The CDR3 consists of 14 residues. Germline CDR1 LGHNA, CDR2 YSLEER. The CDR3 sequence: CASSQVFRAGELFF. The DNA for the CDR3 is TGCGCCAGCAGCCAAGTTTTCCGGGCCGGGGAGCTGTTTTTT.

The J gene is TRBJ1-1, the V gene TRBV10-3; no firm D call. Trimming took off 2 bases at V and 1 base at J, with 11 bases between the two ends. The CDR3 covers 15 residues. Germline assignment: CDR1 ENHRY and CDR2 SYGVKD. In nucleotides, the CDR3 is TGTGCCATCAGTGAGCGTCAGGCTGGGAACACTGAAGCTTTCTTT. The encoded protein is CAISERQAGNTEAFF.

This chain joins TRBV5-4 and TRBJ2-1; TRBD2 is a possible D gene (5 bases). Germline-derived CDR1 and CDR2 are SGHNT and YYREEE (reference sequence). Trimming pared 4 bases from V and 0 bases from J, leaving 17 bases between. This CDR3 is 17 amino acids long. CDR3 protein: CASSPGSGVPSYNEQFF. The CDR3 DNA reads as TGTGCCAGCAGCCCAGGATCCGGGGTCCCCTCCTACAATGAGCAGTTCTTC.

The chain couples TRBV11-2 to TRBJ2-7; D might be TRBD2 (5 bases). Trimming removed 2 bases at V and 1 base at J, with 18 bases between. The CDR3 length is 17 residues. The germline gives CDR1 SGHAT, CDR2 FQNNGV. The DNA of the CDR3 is TGTGCCAGCAGCTTACATGGCGCGCGGACTTCATCCTACGAGCAGTACTTC. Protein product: CASSLHGARTSSYEQYF.

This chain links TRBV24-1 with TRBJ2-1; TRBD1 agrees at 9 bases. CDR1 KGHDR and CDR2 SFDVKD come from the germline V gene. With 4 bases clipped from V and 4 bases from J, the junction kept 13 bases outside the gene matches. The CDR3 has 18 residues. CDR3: CATSEHLGTGILYNEQFF. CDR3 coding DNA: TGTGCCACCAGTGAGCACCTCGGGACAGGGATTTTGTACAATGAGCAGTTCTTC.

CDR3 residues: CASSEEVTSGSNRFF. CDR3 DNA sequence: TGTGCCAGCAGTGAAGAAGTGACTAGCGGGAGTAATCGGTTCTTC. This rearrangement joins TRBV6-1 to TRBJ2-1; 12 bases are a match to TRBD2. V trimming: 1 base; J trimming: 15 bases; junction bases outside the gene matches: 10. The CDR3 is 15 residues long. The germline V gene encodes CDR1 MNHNS and CDR2 SASEGT.

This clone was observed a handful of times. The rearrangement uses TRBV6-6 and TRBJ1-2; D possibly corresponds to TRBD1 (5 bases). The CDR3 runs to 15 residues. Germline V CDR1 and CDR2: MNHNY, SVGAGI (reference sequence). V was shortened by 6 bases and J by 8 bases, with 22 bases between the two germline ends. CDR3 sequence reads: CASSRQIGAAVGYTF. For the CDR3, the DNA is TGTGCCAGCAGCCGCCAGATTGGGGCGGCGGTCGGCTACACCTTC.

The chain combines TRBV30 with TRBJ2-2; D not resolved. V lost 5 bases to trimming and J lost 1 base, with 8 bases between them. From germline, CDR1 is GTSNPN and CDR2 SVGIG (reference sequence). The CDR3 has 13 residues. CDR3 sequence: CAWGNRNTGELFF. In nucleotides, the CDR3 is TGTGCCTGGGGGAACAGGAACACCGGGGAGCTGTTTTTT.

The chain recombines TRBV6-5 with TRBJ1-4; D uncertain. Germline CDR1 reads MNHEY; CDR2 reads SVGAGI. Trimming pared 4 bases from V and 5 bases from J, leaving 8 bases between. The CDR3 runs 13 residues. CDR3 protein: CASSSWANEKLFF. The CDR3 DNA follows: TGTGCCAGCAGTTCCTGGGCGAATGAAAAACTGTTTTTT.

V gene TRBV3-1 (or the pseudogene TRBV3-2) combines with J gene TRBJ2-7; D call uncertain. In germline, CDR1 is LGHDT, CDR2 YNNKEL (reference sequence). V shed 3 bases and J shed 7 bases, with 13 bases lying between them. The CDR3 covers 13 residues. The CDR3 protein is CASSQLSTREQYF. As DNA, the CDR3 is TGTGCCAGCAGCCAGTTATCAACTCGTGAGCAGTACTTC.

CDR3 region: CASTPSVGNQPQHF. The CDR3 bases are TGTGCCAGTACCCCTAGCGTGGGAAATCAGCCCCAGCATTTT. The rearrangement joins TRBV19 to TRBJ1-5; D unclear. Germline CDR1 reads LNHDA; CDR2 reads SQIVND (reference sequence). The CDR3 sequence is 14 residues long. V was cut by 7 bases and J by 4 bases, with 14 bases left in between.

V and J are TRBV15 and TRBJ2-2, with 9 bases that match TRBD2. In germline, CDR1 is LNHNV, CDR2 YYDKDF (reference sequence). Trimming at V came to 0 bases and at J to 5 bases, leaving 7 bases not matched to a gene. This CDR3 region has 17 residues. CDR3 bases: TGTGCCACCAGCAGAGATCTAGGGACTAGCAAGACCGGGGAGCTGTTTTTT. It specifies CATSRDLGTSKTGELFF.

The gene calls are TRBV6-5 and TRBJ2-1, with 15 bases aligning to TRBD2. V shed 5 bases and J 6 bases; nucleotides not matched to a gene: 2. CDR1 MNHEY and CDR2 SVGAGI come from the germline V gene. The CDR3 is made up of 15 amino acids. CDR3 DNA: TGTGCCAGCAGTCAGGGACTAGCGGGAGGCAATGAGCAGTTCTTC. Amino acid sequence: CASSQGLAGGNEQFF.

The CDR3 coding sequence is TGTGCCAGCAGCTTGGGAAGCGGGACAGGGAGAGGGGGCTACACCTTC. Translating gives CASSLGSGTGRGGYTF. The gene calls are TRBV5-5 and TRBJ1-2, with 9 nucleotides matching TRBD1. V lost 0 bases to trimming and J lost 8 bases; unmatched junction nucleotides: 11. CDR3 length: 16 amino acids. Germline assignment: CDR1 SGHKS and CDR2 YYEKEE (reference sequence).

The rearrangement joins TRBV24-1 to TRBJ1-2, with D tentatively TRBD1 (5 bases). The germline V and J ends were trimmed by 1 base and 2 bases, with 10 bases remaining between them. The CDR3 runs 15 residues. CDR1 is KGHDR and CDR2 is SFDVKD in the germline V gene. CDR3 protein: CATSDFSGGNYGYTF. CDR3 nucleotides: TGTGCCACCAGTGATTTTAGCGGGGGAAACTATGGCTACACCTTC.